This is a list of T cell receptor beta chains from one sample in a study of regulatory T cells in long-lasting Graves disease. From the multiplex PCR reads, TCRdb called clonotypes with MiXCR, one entry per CDR3 protein. Among 540,000 or so distinct CDR3 sequences listed, around an eighth were seen once. These data also featured in a second study, about T cells in Graves' hyperthyroidism and ophthalmopathy.

Sample: peripheral blood mononuclear cells (PBMCs), taken at new diagnosis, from a patient treated with antithyroid drugs. Receptors originate from a man aged 25 to 40 with Graves disease. CDR3s include the opening cysteine and the closing phenylalanine or tryptophan. A D gene is named only where the DNA matches it firmly. Clone size, where shown, is once, few, many, or a class for clones that have expanded.

V gene	J gene	D gene	clone size	CDR3 DNA	CDR3 protein
TRBV20-1	TRBJ1-5	-	many	TGCAGTGCTACTATTAGCAATCAGCCCCAGCATTTT	CSATISNQPQHF
TRBV3-1	TRBJ2-5	-	few	TGTGCCAGCAGCCAAGCCGGTGGGACCCAGTACTTC	CASSQAGGTQYF
TRBV10-3	TRBJ1-3	-	many	TGTGCCATCAGTGAGTCGACCCCAACTGGAAACACCATATATTTT	CAISESTPTGNTIYF
TRBV20-1	TRBJ2-2	TRBD2	few	TGCAGTGCTAGAGATTGGGGGTCTAGCGGAGTTCCTACCGGGGAGCTGTTTTTT	CSARDWGSSGVPTGELFF
TRBV4-2	TRBJ1-4	-	-	TGTGCCAGCAGCCAAGATACAGGGTATGAAAAACTGTTTTTT	CASSQDTGYEKLFF
TRBV20-1	TRBJ1-1	TRBD1	many	TGCAGTACGGGACAGCTAGCCCAGCACACTGAAGCTTTCTTT	CSTGQLAQHTEAFF
TRBV20-1	TRBJ2-5	TRBD2	many	TGCAGTGCTAGAGTTAGTAGCGGGAGGGCCGGGGAGACCCAGTACTTC	CSARVSSGRAGETQYF
TRBV27	TRBJ2-7	-	few	TGTGCCAGCAGCCGAGGACATCCAGGGATCTCCTACGAGCAGTACTTC	CASSRGHPGISYEQYF
TRBV7-9	TRBJ2-3	TRBD2	-	TGTGCCAGCAGCTTAGCTAGCGGGAAGGCAGATACGCAGTATTTT	CASSLASGKADTQYF
TRBV29-1	TRBJ2-1	TRBD2	many	TGCAGCGTTGAAGATCAGGGGCTAGCGGGAGTGGATGAGCAGTTCTTC	CSVEDQGLAGVDEQFF
TRBV20-1	TRBJ2-4	-	few	TGCAGTGCTCTGGACAGTCGGTCCTTAGCCAAAAACATTCAGTACTTC	CSALDSRSLAKNIQYF